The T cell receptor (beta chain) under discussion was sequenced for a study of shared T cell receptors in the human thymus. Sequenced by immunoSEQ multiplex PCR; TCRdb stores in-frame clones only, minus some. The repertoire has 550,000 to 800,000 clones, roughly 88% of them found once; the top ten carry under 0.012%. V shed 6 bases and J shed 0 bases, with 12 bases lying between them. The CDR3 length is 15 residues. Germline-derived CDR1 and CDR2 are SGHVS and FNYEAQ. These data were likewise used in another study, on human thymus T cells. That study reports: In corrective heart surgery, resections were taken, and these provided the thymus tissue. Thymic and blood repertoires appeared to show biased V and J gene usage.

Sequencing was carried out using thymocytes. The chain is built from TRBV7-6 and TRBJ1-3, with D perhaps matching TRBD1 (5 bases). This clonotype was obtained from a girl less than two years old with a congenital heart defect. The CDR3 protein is CASRSQADSGNTIYF. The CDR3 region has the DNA TGTGCCAGCAGATCACAGGCCGACTCTGGAAACACCATATATTTT.